The T cell receptor (beta chain) under discussion was sequenced for a study of blood T cell repertoires in COVID-19. There are 14 residues in the CDR3. Trimming left V 4 bases short and J 2 bases short, with 15 bases between. In germline, CDR1 is SQVTM, CDR2 ANQGSEA. Generated by immunoSEQ multiplex PCR, the TCRdb table keeps only in-frame clones and is missing some. The sample lists roughly 200,000 clones, about 85% occurring once. This receptor was taken from a man aged 60 to 75 with active or convalescent COVID-19. Sequenced sample: peripheral blood. The chain uses TRBV29-1 and TRBJ2-7, with D perhaps matching TRBD1 (8 bases). The CDR3 loop is CSVGGGQDAYEQYF. In nucleotides, the CDR3 is TGCAGCGTTGGGGGGGGACAGGACGCCTACGAGCAGTACTTC.